This TCR beta chain was identified in a study of shared clonotypes between healthy human individuals (dated by TCRdb to 2018 to 2020). About the full investigation: The cohort comprised two women and a few men aged 18 to 49 years. For each donor, CD4 naive and CD4 memory were each run on three plates, CD8 naive on two plates, and CD8 memory on one plate. Per donor, leukapheresis produced somewhere between about 0.9 and 9.5 billion PBMCs. To increase sequencing depth and limit assay-specific biases, TCR repertoire library preparation and sequencing were carried out by different laboratories using diverse techniques. To estimate repertoire size and how much clonotype sharing occurs between individuals, the study deeply sequenced the blood TCR repertoires of 5 or 6 healthy adults.

From cysteine to phenylalanine, the CDR3 is 14 amino acids long. Just CDR3 DNA is preserved here, 42 bases in frame from base 1. The V and J ends are trimmed by 1 base and 4 bases, leaving 10 bases between them. From the germline V gene (reference sequence), CDR1 is LNHDA and CDR2 is SQIVND. Paper-wide results and their limitations: Clonotypes shared by all four sorted-subset donors showed higher generation probabilities than non-shared clonotypes. Larger estimated clonotype richness was generally found for naive subsets than for memory subsets. Incomplete sequencing was indicated by rarefaction of sorted-subset datasets, despite the large sequencing depth. The genetic and exposure-history diversity represented was limited by the small number of donors. Based on pairwise subsampling, the degree of clonotype sharing among donors was expected to be affected by sequencing depth. When four donors were compared, the shared fraction of clonotypes was about 5% for naive CD4, 3.5% to 4% for naive CD8, more than 2% for memory CD4, and approximately 0.4% for memory CD8. Only blood was sampled, and tissue TCR repertoires likely differ from those in blood.

This clone has just a few counts. No cognate antigen has been identified for it. No much larger clone is present one base from it, and per-base qualities are unavailable. The donors were healthy, HIV-negative adults with no recently reported acute infections or vaccinations. Every donor was a Caucasian adult residing in Nashville, Tennessee, USA. CD4+ T cells were enriched through magnetic negative selection, after which naive cells were positively selected on CD45RA and the remaining negative fraction served as the memory subset. After blood collection by leukapheresis, PBMCs were isolated using Ficoll-Histopaque density gradient centrifugation and then cryopreserved in the vapor phase of liquid nitrogen. Analytical flow cytometry was used to check the purity and quantity of each magnetically sorted T cell population. Each sorted fraction had its genomic DNA isolated and then quantified by UV absorbance on a Nanodrop 2000c.

Using the deep immunoSEQ assay, TCR CDR3 regions were amplified from genomic DNA by multiplex PCR. For each cell subset, the extracted genomic DNA was distributed evenly across all wells of several immunoSEQ 96-well plates, and each plate served as one replicate. For sorted subsets, each replicate PCR was loaded with 200 ng genomic DNA, equivalent to some 27,000 T cell genomes. The purified libraries were quantified using a Qubit 3.0 fluorometer, sized with a Bioanalyzer 2100, and then quantified again using the KAPA Library Quantification kit. Each immunoSEQ 96-well plate was sequenced on its own single-read 150-cycle Illumina NextSeq 550 flow cell. In the authors' own workflow: Because the immunoSEQ output included only junctional sequences and no quality scores, the filtering could not be the same as the filtering used for full-length reads. Sequences were annotated with PyIR, a Python wrapper for IgBLAST v1.9, using IMGT germline references to assign V/J genes and CDR3. Reads were removed for weak V/J assignments (E-value above 1e-6), missing CDR3, stop codons, out-of-frame junctions, or ambiguous translated residues. V3J clonotypes were defined as sequences sharing an identical inferred V gene, J gene, and CDR3 amino acid sequence. The percentage overlap between two repertoires was calculated by dividing the number of shared unique clonotypes by the size of the smaller repertoire. Richness of each repertoire was evaluated using RTK rarefaction, the Chao1 estimator, and Recon v2.1 estimates of unobserved clonotypes. Generation probabilities were computed with OLGA for all TCRbeta clonotypes obtained by the gDNA method from a handful of donors. TCRdb carries this immuneACCESS record with in-frame sequences only. Its versions omit some clonotypes, under half of them owing to an unresolved V gene in the studies checked, with the rest unexplained. V, J and clone size derive from that table, while D and trimming were established from the DNA sequence. Recorded for this sample are around 2,000,000 clones; 90% to 95% of them occurred a single time. Of the sample, roughly 0.13% is held by the ten largest clones.

The rearrangement combines TRBV19 with TRBJ1-2; the D gene cannot be named for sure. The sample consisted of naive CD4+ T cells sorted from blood. The cell subset or site label for this specimen denotes: CD45RA+ positively selected. The sequence derives from a man in his late teens or twenties in good health. The CDR3 protein sequence reads: CASSIGAGAYGYTF. The DNA reads as follows: TGTGCCAGTAGTATAGGGGCAGGAGCCTATGGCTACACCTTC.